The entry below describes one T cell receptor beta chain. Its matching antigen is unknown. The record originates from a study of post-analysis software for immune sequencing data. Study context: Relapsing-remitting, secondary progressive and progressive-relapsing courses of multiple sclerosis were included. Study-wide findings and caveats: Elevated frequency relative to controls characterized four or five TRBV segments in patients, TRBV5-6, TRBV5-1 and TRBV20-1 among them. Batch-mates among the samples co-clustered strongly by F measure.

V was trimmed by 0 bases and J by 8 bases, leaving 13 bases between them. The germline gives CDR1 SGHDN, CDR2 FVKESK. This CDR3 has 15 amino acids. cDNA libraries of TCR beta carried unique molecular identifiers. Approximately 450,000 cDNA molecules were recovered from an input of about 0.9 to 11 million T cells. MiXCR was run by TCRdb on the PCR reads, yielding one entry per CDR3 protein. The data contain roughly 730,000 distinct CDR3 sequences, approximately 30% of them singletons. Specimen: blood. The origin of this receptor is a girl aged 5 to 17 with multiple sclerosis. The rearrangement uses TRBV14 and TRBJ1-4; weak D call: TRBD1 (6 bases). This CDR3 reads CASSQDLQGEEKLFF. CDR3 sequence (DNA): TGTGCCAGCAGCCAAGATTTACAGGGCGAAGAAAAACTGTTTTTT.